This is a list of T cell receptor beta chains from one sample in a study of blood T cell repertoires in COVID-19. Sequencing was performed with immunoSEQ multiplex PCR; in TCRdb, only in-frame clones are kept and a portion is missing. The table records about 310,000 clones, about nine tenths of them present only once. The specimen sequenced was PBMCs or T cells enriched from blood (not recorded which). The receptors here all came from a woman aged 40 to 50 who had recovered from COVID-19. Both conserved end residues are part of each CDR3. Each record gives: V gene, CDR3 length, CDR3 protein.

TRBV11-3	14	CASSLSGMNTEAFF
TRBV25-1	17	CASSELRLAVSTDTQYF
TRBV9	15	CASSVGGSSSYEQYF
TRBV5-1	17	CASSLETGPSEEETQYF
TRBV20-1	10	CSASTGVKFF
TRBV28	13	CASSGTGGLGYTF
TRBV19	13	CASSVGTTYEQYF
TRBV28	12	CASSLRTGPFSF
TRBV6-1	15	CASSEGTGGDYEQYF
TRBV3-1/TRBV3-2	14	CASSQARSNYGYTF
TRBV6-5	14	CASRSPGQGNTIYF
TRBV9	14	CASGPSGGAHEQYF
TRBV7-6	17	CASSLVSGQGGTGELFF
TRBV5-4	12	CASSFGGETQYF
TRBV5-1	17	CASSLYPSLAGAYEQYF
TRBV5-1	13	CASSPDRNQPQHF
TRBV4-1	16	CASSQEVGEEYNEQFF
TRBV5-4	15	CASSLEAGSNEKLFF
TRBV20-1	15	CSASPEGRGTYEQYF
TRBV13	14	CASSRDRRSYEQYF
TRBV30	15	CAWSGTPVAKNIQYF
TRBV5-1	14	CASSPTGGSDTQYF
TRBV6-5	15	CASSRLGGRTDTQYF
TRBV20-1	15	CSASRGTGGQETQYF
TRBV11-2	16	CASSLDKLAGAYEQYF
TRBV27	18	CASTPLWVATQPPYEQYF
TRBV10-3	14	CAIREDTGHYGYTF
TRBV3-1/TRBV3-2	16	CASSLRRQGVTGELFF
TRBV2	14	CASRPGQTYYGYTF
TRBV6-6	12	CASRVLSTEAFF
TRBV15	13	CATSRDLRAGYTF
TRBV24-1	13	CATSDRANYGYTF
TRBV7-9	14	CASTIAGVDNEQFF
TRBV7-2	15	CASSPQAGGPYEQYF
TRBV28	13	CASSLGRGYGYTF
TRBV10-1	15	CASRTGQRSMHEQFF
TRBV5-6	15	CASSYASASYNEQFF
TRBV21-1	16	CASSKRRQGGTDTQYF
TRBV7-6	13	CASSPTKGNEQYF
TRBV6-5	12	CASRTGAHEQFF
TRBV19	15	CASSRVAGGRNSQYF
TRBV7-2	16	CASSSRPGFRNSPLHF
TRBV5-8	16	CASSRNMGATNEKLFF
TRBV6-5	15	CASSLKGQGAYEQYF
TRBV6-5	15	CASSYSIVTAGELFF
TRBV19	13	CASTPDRGNEAFF
TRBV6-2/TRBV6-3	14	CASSSGQGYSPLHF
TRBV24-1	14	CATSDAGGRETQYF
TRBV18	14	CASSPSAGDNEQFF
TRBV4-3	14	CASSPGQVYYGYTF
TRBV7-9	17	CASSSTRTGGADYGYTF
TRBV5-1	15	CASSPITGISGEQYF
TRBV11-3	17	CASSLVGSGSYPYEQYF
TRBV6-2/TRBV6-3	14	CASSYFPGQETQYF
TRBV5-1	15	CASSLQGGDNEKLFF
TRBV5-1	15	CASSFTATGDYGYTF
TRBV15	16	CATSRGSKGGGDTQYF
TRBV27	13	CASRVSGRGEQFF
TRBV10-1	16	CASSESGQGADTEAFF
TRBV5-1	16	CASSSTGTSAYNEQFF